The rows below give T cell receptor beta chains drawn from one sample of a study of blood T cell repertoires in COVID-19. Assay used: immunoSEQ multiplex PCR; TCRdb lists only in-frame clones, some missing. Of roughly 250,000 clones listed, about 80% are singletons. Material for sequencing was peripheral blood. The source of these receptors is a woman between 50 and 59 years old with acute or convalescent COVID-19. Each CDR3 is given with its conserved first and last residue. The D gene is left open where the match is weak. Only some rows state a clone size, as once, few, many or a class for expanded clones.

V	D	J	size	DNA	CDR3
TRBV28	TRBD1	TRBJ1-2	-	TGTGCCAGCAGTTTAAGGACGGGACAGGGCCGATATGGCTACACCTTC	CASSLRTGQGRYGYTF
TRBV9	TRBD2	TRBJ2-3	-	TGTGCCAGCAGCGTTTACGAGCGGGGGACCAGCACAGATACGCAGTATTTT	CASSVYERGTSTDTQYF
TRBV5-1	TRBD1	TRBJ2-7	-	TGCGCCAGCAGGGGTACAGGGGCCCTCTCCCACGAGCAGTACTTC	CASRGTGALSHEQYF
TRBV19	-	TRBJ2-1	-	TGTGCCAGTAGTATTATAGACAATGAGCAGTTCTTC	CASSIIDNEQFF
TRBV11-2	TRBD2	TRBJ2-7	-	TGTGCCAGCAGCTTAGCCTCGCGCGGGAGCCCGAGCCAAGCCTACGAGCAGTACTTC	CASSLASRGSPSQAYEQYF
TRBV10-3	TRBD1	TRBJ2-3	-	TGTGCCATCAGGACCGGGACAGGCACAGATACGCAGTATTTT	CAIRTGTGTDTQYF
TRBV28	-	TRBJ1-5	-	TGTGCCAGCAGTTTAGGGGCCCGCAATCAGCCCCAGCATTTT	CASSLGARNQPQHF
TRBV5-1	-	TRBJ1-1	once	TGCGCCAGCAGTCGATCTAGGGGGGGAACTGAAGCTTTCTTT	CASSRSRGGTEAFF
TRBV27	-	TRBJ2-3	-	TGTGCCAGCAGTTGGTGGAGGACTAGCACAGATACGCAGTATTTT	CASSWWRTSTDTQYF
TRBV28	TRBD1	TRBJ2-5	-	TGTGCCAGCAGGCAGACAGGGTTGGAGACCCAGTACTTC	CASRQTGLETQYF
TRBV19	-	TRBJ2-1	-	TGTGCCAGTAGTACCCAGATAACCGGGGGGACAGGTGGTGTCTTTGAGCAGTTCTTC	CASSTQITGGTGGVFEQFF
TRBV5-1	-	TRBJ2-5	-	TGCGCCAGCACCAATGGGGGCCGTGAGGAGACCCAGTACTTC	CASTNGGREETQYF
TRBV11-2	TRBD1	TRBJ1-1	-	TGTGCCAGCAGCCAACAGGGGTCCACTGAAGCTTTCTTT	CASSQQGSTEAFF
TRBV28	-	TRBJ1-6	few	TGTGCCAGCAGCCCTATAAAAGGGGCCCCTACCGGGAATTCACCCCTCCACTTT	CASSPIKGAPTGNSPLHF
TRBV7-2	-	TRBJ2-2	-	TGTGCCAGCAGCCGGCGCAGGGGAAGTGCCGGGGAGCTGTTTTTT	CASSRRRGSAGELFF
TRBV9	TRBD1	TRBJ2-1	-	TGTGCCAGCAGCGTAGGGGGGACAGGGGCCTACAATGAGCAGTTCTTC	CASSVGGTGAYNEQFF
TRBV18	-	TRBJ2-5	-	TGTGCCAGCTCACCGGCTAGCCTGGAGACCCAGTACTTC	CASSPASLETQYF
TRBV10-3	TRBD2	TRBJ2-1	-	TGTGCCATCAGTGAGCCTGGGACTAGCGGAAGTCAGTTCTTC	CAISEPGTSGSQFF
TRBV29-1	-	TRBJ2-7	once	TGCAGCGTTGCCCAAGAGAGCTACGAGCAGTACTTC	CSVAQESYEQYF
TRBV4-2	TRBD2	TRBJ2-7	-	TGTGCCAGCAGCCAATTTGCGGGAGATACCACCTACGAGCAGTACTTC	CASSQFAGDTTYEQYF
TRBV6-2/TRBV6-3	-	TRBJ2-1	-	TGTGCCAGCAGTTACAGAGGGAGAAACAATGAGCAGTTCTTC	CASSYRGRNNEQFF
TRBV5-1	-	TRBJ2-5	-	TGCGCCAGCATGGGACTAGAGACCCAGTACTTC	CASMGLETQYF
TRBV7-9	-	TRBJ1-3	-	TGTGCCAGCAGCTTTGCAGGGGGAAACACCATATATTTT	CASSFAGGNTIYF
TRBV11-2	TRBD2	TRBJ2-7	few	TGTGCCAGCAGCGCCGGGACTAGCGGGAGGTACGAGCAGTACTTC	CASSAGTSGRYEQYF
TRBV28	TRBD1	TRBJ2-7	-	TGTGCCAGCGTCGGACAGGGGGCGTACGAGCAGTACTTC	CASVGQGAYEQYF
TRBV6-5	-	TRBJ2-2	-	TGTGCCAGCAGTAAGCTACAGGGGAACACCGGGGAGCTGTTTTTT	CASSKLQGNTGELFF
TRBV28	TRBD1	TRBJ1-1	-	TGTGCCAGCAGCAAGTACAGGGGTGCTGAAGCTTTCTTT	CASSKYRGAEAFF
TRBV28	TRBD1	TRBJ1-2	-	TGTGCCAGCAGGGGACAGGGCTATGGCTACACCTTC	CASRGQGYGYTF
TRBV3-1/TRBV3-2	-	TRBJ1-5	-	TGTGCCAGCAGCCCCGCGGGGCGAAATCAGCCCCAGCATTTT	CASSPAGRNQPQHF
TRBV3-1/TRBV3-2	TRBD2	TRBJ2-3	once	TGTGCCAGCAGCCCGGGACTAGCGGGGAAAGATACGCAGTATTTT	CASSPGLAGKDTQYF
TRBV14	TRBD1	TRBJ1-1	-	TGTGCCAGCAGCCTGGACAGGGCGAACACTGAAGCTTTCTTT	CASSLDRANTEAFF
TRBV24-1	-	TRBJ1-2	-	TGTGCCACCAGTGATGGACTGGACTATGGCTACACCTTC	CATSDGLDYGYTF
TRBV7-8	-	TRBJ1-5	-	TGTGCCAGCAGCTTAGTTGCAGGCAATCAGCCCCAGCATTTT	CASSLVAGNQPQHF
TRBV11-2	TRBD1	TRBJ1-1	-	TGTGCCAGCAGCTTAGGGGACAGGCTCATGAACACTGAAGCTTTCTTT	CASSLGDRLMNTEAFF
TRBV5-6	TRBD2	TRBJ2-3	-	TGTGCCAGCAGCTTGAGACTAGCGGTTTCAGATACGCAGTATTTT	CASSLRLAVSDTQYF
TRBV2	TRBD2	TRBJ2-7	-	TGTGCCAGCAGTCCCTTAGCGGGGGTATCCTACGAGCAGTACTTC	CASSPLAGVSYEQYF
TRBV5-1	-	TRBJ1-1	-	TGCGCCAGCAGCTTGGATACAGGTTCACTAACTGAAGCTTTCTTT	CASSLDTGSLTEAFF
TRBV14	TRBD2	TRBJ2-1	-	TGTGCCAGCAGCTGGTTAGCGGGAGGGCATTTTGATGAGCAGTTCTTC	CASSWLAGGHFDEQFF
TRBV18	TRBD2	TRBJ2-3	once	TGTGCCAGCTCACCACCAGGCGGGGGGACAGATACGCAGTATTTT	CASSPPGGGTDTQYF
TRBV30	TRBD1	TRBJ1-2	-	TGTGCCTACCAACAGGGGAGGAACTATGGCTACACCTTC	CAYQQGRNYGYTF
TRBV5-1	TRBD1	TRBJ1-1	many	TGCGCCAGCAGCGTGGGGGGACAGGGTAACACTGAAGCTTTCTTT	CASSVGGQGNTEAFF
TRBV7-9	TRBD2	TRBJ2-5	-	TGTGCCAGCAGCCCAGGGGTCGCGGGGGGTCCAGAGACCCAGTACTTC	CASSPGVAGGPETQYF